This TCR beta chain comes out of a study of patients and donors after allogeneic stem cell transplantation (dated by TCRdb to about 2020). The library was obtained by RT-PCR. Sequencer: NextSeq 550. In-frame beta chains were kept once TCRdb had trimmed the public reads at Q25 with fastp and called clones with MiXCR. Every entry covers one CDR3 protein and lists the most common genes and DNA from its rows. The sample profile shows roughly 960,000 distinct CDR3 sequences; about a sixth of them were found once. The top ten hold 5.5% to 6.5% of the sample. As concerns this clonotype: Its binding antigen is unknown. Since a much larger clone is just one base distant, this may be a read error.

The germline V and J ends show losses of 3 bases and 5 bases respectively, and no gene match explains 2 bases of the junction. The germline V gene sets CDR1 to MNHNS and CDR2 to SASEGT. There are 13 amino acids in the CDR3, from cysteine to phenylalanine inclusive. Only CDR3 DNA remains: 39 bases, in frame from the first base. Material: blood, either unsorted or a sorted T cell fraction (not recorded which). The chain is assembled from TRBV6-1 and TRBJ2-7; the junction holds 9 bases that match TRBD1. The TCR was taken from a human donor who was either an allogeneic HSCT recipient or a stem cell or donor lymphocyte infusion donor (not recorded which). It is not recorded whose cells these are; they may come from a transplant donor. The CDR3 region reads CASSDGTGNEQYF. The nucleotide sequence reads TGTGCCAGCAGTGACGGGACAGGGAACGAGCAGTACTTC.